Listed below are T cell receptor beta chains from one sample, sequenced in a study of response to subunit inactivated influenza vaccine. TCRdb processed the RT-PCR reads anew with MiXCR; each CDR3 protein has one entry. The top ten hold roughly a tenth of the sample, which has more than 700,000 distinct CDR3 sequences, 21% seen once. This specimen was PBMCs from blood, taken 4 to 6 days after vaccination. All receptors come from a man aged 45-60 years who received an inactivated influenza vaccine. Each CDR3 is given with its conserved first and last residue. D genes are given only for firm matches. Size values are once, few and many counts, or a class for expanded clones, and some rows have none.

len: 15
v_gene: TRBV20-1
d_gene: .
abundance: .
j_gene: TRBJ2-5
CDR3nt: TGCAGTGCTAGCCCCCCTAGGAGGCGCCAAGAGACCCAGTACTTC
CDR3aa: CSASPPRRRQETQYF

len: 13
v_gene: TRBV15
d_gene: .
abundance: many
j_gene: TRBJ2-5
CDR3nt: TGTGCCACCAGCAGAGAGGGGTTTGAGACCCAGTACTTC
CDR3aa: CATSREGFETQYF

len: 15
v_gene: TRBV3-1
d_gene: .
abundance: few
j_gene: TRBJ2-5
CDR3nt: TGTGCCAGCAGCCCCCAGATACAGGTCCAAGAGACCCAGTACTTC
CDR3aa: CASSPQIQVQETQYF

len: 13
v_gene: TRBV10-3
d_gene: .
abundance: .
j_gene: TRBJ2-5
CDR3nt: TGTGCCATCAGTCCCGGGGTCAGAGAGACCCAGTACTTC
CDR3aa: CAISPGVRETQYF

len: 18
v_gene: TRBV7-8
d_gene: TRBD2
abundance: few
j_gene: TRBJ2-1
CDR3nt: TGTGCCAGCAGCCAGAAAAGCGGCACTAGCGGGAGGTTAAATGAGCAGTTCTTC
CDR3aa: CASSQKSGTSGRLNEQFF

len: 15
v_gene: TRBV20-1
d_gene: TRBD2
abundance: once
j_gene: TRBJ2-1
CDR3nt: TGCAGTGCTAGAGCTAGCGGGAGGGCCGCTAATGAGCAGTTCTTC
CDR3aa: CSARASGRAANEQFF

len: 16
v_gene: TRBV29-1
d_gene: TRBD1
abundance: few
j_gene: TRBJ2-1
CDR3nt: TGCAGCGTCGCCGGAGGAGTGAGGACAGGAAGGTATGAGCAGTTCTTC
CDR3aa: CSVAGGVRTGRYEQFF

len: 15
v_gene: TRBV10-3
d_gene: .
abundance: .
j_gene: TRBJ2-7
CDR3nt: TGTGCCATCAGTGAGCAGACGCAAAGACCCTACGAGCAGTACTTC
CDR3aa: CAISEQTQRPYEQYF

len: 16
v_gene: TRBV10-3
d_gene: TRBD2
abundance: .
j_gene: TRBJ2-1
CDR3nt: TGTGCCATCAGTGAGTCGAGGCGGGAGGTATACAATGAGCAGTTCTTC
CDR3aa: CAISESRREVYNEQFF

len: 19
v_gene: TRBV27
d_gene: TRBD2
abundance: few
j_gene: TRBJ2-2
CDR3nt: TGTGCCAGCAGTTTCCTCTTCGGGCAGACTAGCGGGTTGACCGGGGAGCTGTTTTTT
CDR3aa: CASSFLFGQTSGLTGELFF

len: 14
v_gene: TRBV4-2
d_gene: TRBD1
abundance: .
j_gene: TRBJ2-7
CDR3nt: TGTGCCAGCAGTCAGGACAGGGGGCGGTACGAGCAGTACTTC
CDR3aa: CASSQDRGRYEQYF

len: 16
v_gene: TRBV4-3
d_gene: TRBD2
abundance: few
j_gene: TRBJ2-7
CDR3nt: TGCGCCAGCAGCCAATCCCTAGCGGGGGGGAATTACGAGCAGTACTTC
CDR3aa: CASSQSLAGGNYEQYF

len: 16
v_gene: TRBV11-2
d_gene: .
abundance: few
j_gene: TRBJ2-5
CDR3nt: TGTGCCAGCAGCCAGACCCGCACAGGCTCCCAAGAGACCCAGTACTTC
CDR3aa: CASSQTRTGSQETQYF

len: 15
v_gene: TRBV6-2/TRBV6-3
d_gene: TRBD2
abundance: few
j_gene: TRBJ2-7
CDR3nt: TGTGCCAGCAGTTTAGCAGCGGGAGGGAGCCTCGAGCAGTACTTC
CDR3aa: CASSLAAGGSLEQYF

len: 18
v_gene: TRBV19
d_gene: .
abundance: few
j_gene: TRBJ2-7
CDR3nt: TGTGCCAGTAGTACACGCACAGGGTTACTCACGAGCTCCTACGAGCAGTACTTC
CDR3aa: CASSTRTGLLTSSYEQYF

len: 15
v_gene: TRBV6-2/TRBV6-3
d_gene: .
abundance: once
j_gene: TRBJ2-1
CDR3nt: TGTGCCAGCACCGGCAGTCGTGGTTCGAACAATGAGCAGTTCTTC
CDR3aa: CASTGSRGSNNEQFF

len: 15
v_gene: TRBV11-2
d_gene: TRBD1
abundance: .
j_gene: TRBJ2-3
CDR3nt: TGTGCCAGCACCTCCCGGGACAGGGGCACAGATACGCAGTATTTT
CDR3aa: CASTSRDRGTDTQYF

len: 17
v_gene: TRBV6-1
d_gene: TRBD2
abundance: few
j_gene: TRBJ2-1
CDR3nt: TGTGCCAGCAGCAAGCTGACTAGCGGGGCGATACACAATGAGCAGTTCTTC
CDR3aa: CASSKLTSGAIHNEQFF

len: 15
v_gene: TRBV4-1
d_gene: .
abundance: few
j_gene: TRBJ1-1
CDR3nt: TGCGCCAGCAGCCAGTCATGGGGCAGGGGAACTGAAGCTTTCTTT
CDR3aa: CASSQSWGRGTEAFF

len: 15
v_gene: TRBV7-7
d_gene: TRBD1
abundance: .
j_gene: TRBJ2-5
CDR3nt: TGTGCCAGCAGCTCCGACAGGGGGCACGGGGAGACCCAGTACTTC
CDR3aa: CASSSDRGHGETQYF

len: 19
v_gene: TRBV5-1
d_gene: TRBD2
abundance: few
j_gene: TRBJ2-1
CDR3nt: TGCGCCAGCAGCTTAGGCCTACTAGCGGGGGGTTTGTTCTACAATGAGCAGTTCTTC
CDR3aa: CASSLGLLAGGLFYNEQFF

len: 14
v_gene: TRBV20-1
d_gene: TRBD1
abundance: .
j_gene: TRBJ1-1
CDR3nt: TGCAGTGCTGCCCCCGGGACAGGGAACACTGAAGCTTTCTTT
CDR3aa: CSAAPGTGNTEAFF

len: 16
v_gene: TRBV12-3/TRBV12-4
d_gene: TRBD2
abundance: few
j_gene: TRBJ2-1
CDR3nt: TGTGCCAGCAACTCATTCAGCGGGAGGGACTACAATGAGCAGTTCTTC
CDR3aa: CASNSFSGRDYNEQFF

len: 14
v_gene: TRBV5-4
d_gene: TRBD2
abundance: .
j_gene: TRBJ2-7
CDR3nt: TGTGCCAGCAGCGGCGGGGGGGCTTTCCACGAGCAGTACTTC
CDR3aa: CASSGGGAFHEQYF

len: 15
v_gene: TRBV6-5
d_gene: TRBD2
abundance: few
j_gene: TRBJ2-2
CDR3nt: TGTGCCAGCAGTTCTCCGGGACTAGGCACCGGGGAGCTGTTTTTT
CDR3aa: CASSSPGLGTGELFF

len: 14
v_gene: TRBV7-6
d_gene: TRBD2
abundance: few
j_gene: TRBJ2-2
CDR3nt: TGTGCCAGCAGCCTCGGACTAGCGGGAGGGGGGCTGTTTTTT
CDR3aa: CASSLGLAGGGLFF

len: 16
v_gene: TRBV12-3/TRBV12-4
d_gene: TRBD1
abundance: .
j_gene: TRBJ1-3
CDR3nt: TGTGCCAGCAGCCCTAACACAGGGGGAATAGGAAACACCATATATTTT
CDR3aa: CASSPNTGGIGNTIYF

len: 16
v_gene: TRBV5-1
d_gene: .
abundance: few
j_gene: TRBJ1-3
CDR3nt: TGCGCCAGCAGCTTGGAGGGACGCAAAGGGGGAAACACCATATATTTT
CDR3aa: CASSLEGRKGGNTIYF

len: 14
v_gene: TRBV12-3/TRBV12-4
d_gene: TRBD1
abundance: .
j_gene: TRBJ2-2
CDR3nt: TGTGCCAGTGGACGGGACAGCACCACCGGGGAGCTGTTTTTT
CDR3aa: CASGRDSTTGELFF

len: 14
v_gene: TRBV28
d_gene: .
abundance: .
j_gene: TRBJ1-5
CDR3nt: TGTGCCAGCAGTCCCGACTCCCTGGGACAGCCCCAGCATTTT
CDR3aa: CASSPDSLGQPQHF

len: 14
v_gene: TRBV29-1
d_gene: TRBD2
abundance: .
j_gene: TRBJ2-2
CDR3nt: TGCAGCGTTGATCGGCGGGAGAATCCCGGGGAGCTGTTTTTT
CDR3aa: CSVDRRENPGELFF

len: 15
v_gene: TRBV10-3
d_gene: .
abundance: .
j_gene: TRBJ1-6
CDR3nt: TGTGCCATCAGTGAGTCGAGCGGGGAGGTTTCACCCCTCCACTTT
CDR3aa: CAISESSGEVSPLHF

len: 14
v_gene: TRBV3-1
d_gene: .
abundance: once
j_gene: TRBJ2-7
CDR3nt: TGTGCCAGCAGCCCTGGTGACGGACCCTACGAGCAGTACTTC
CDR3aa: CASSPGDGPYEQYF

len: 17
v_gene: TRBV5-1
d_gene: .
abundance: .
j_gene: TRBJ2-1
CDR3nt: TGCGCCAGCAGCACCTACGGACCCCTTACACCAAACAATGAGCAGTTCTTC
CDR3aa: CASSTYGPLTPNNEQFF

len: 14
v_gene: TRBV12-3/TRBV12-4
d_gene: .
abundance: few
j_gene: TRBJ1-1
CDR3nt: TGTGCCAGCAGTTTTATACGGACGAACACTGAAGCTTTCTTT
CDR3aa: CASSFIRTNTEAFF

len: 15
v_gene: TRBV4-3
d_gene: TRBD2
abundance: .
j_gene: TRBJ2-1
CDR3nt: TGCGCCAGCAGCCAAGATTCCCTAGCGGGGGCAGAGCAGTTCTTC
CDR3aa: CASSQDSLAGAEQFF

len: 14
v_gene: TRBV5-4
d_gene: TRBD1
abundance: .
j_gene: TRBJ1-2
CDR3nt: TGTGCCAGCAGCCCCCTGACAGGGCTTGGTGGCTACACCTTC
CDR3aa: CASSPLTGLGGYTF

len: 14
v_gene: TRBV18
d_gene: .
abundance: few
j_gene: TRBJ2-3
CDR3nt: TGTGCCAGCTCACCACCGGGGGGGCCCGATACGCAGTATTTT
CDR3aa: CASSPPGGPDTQYF

len: 14
v_gene: TRBV2
d_gene: .
abundance: .
j_gene: TRBJ1-1
CDR3nt: TGTGCCAGCAGGTTGGAGGGGCCCTTTTCTGAAGCTTTCTTT
CDR3aa: CASRLEGPFSEAFF

len: 14
v_gene: TRBV7-8
d_gene: .
abundance: few
j_gene: TRBJ2-7
CDR3nt: TGTGCCAGCAGCTTTCGGGACGGATTCTACGAGCAGTACTTC
CDR3aa: CASSFRDGFYEQYF

len: 17
v_gene: TRBV6-5
d_gene: .
abundance: .
j_gene: TRBJ2-7
CDR3nt: TGTGCCAGCAGTTCACACCCCGGGACTCAATTCTCCTACGAGCAGTACTTC
CDR3aa: CASSSHPGTQFSYEQYF

len: 16
v_gene: TRBV6-1
d_gene: TRBD1
abundance: few
j_gene: TRBJ2-2
CDR3nt: TGTGCCAGCTTAAAGCCGGGGACAGGGAGAACCGGGGAGCTGTTTTTT
CDR3aa: CASLKPGTGRTGELFF

len: 13
v_gene: TRBV20-1
d_gene: TRBD2
abundance: .
j_gene: TRBJ2-7
CDR3nt: TGCAGTGCTTTGGGACTAGCGGGCGACGAGCAGTACTTC
CDR3aa: CSALGLAGDEQYF

len: 16
v_gene: TRBV6-2/TRBV6-3
d_gene: TRBD1
abundance: .
j_gene: TRBJ1-1
CDR3nt: TGTGCCAGCAGTAGGAGGACAGGGTGGAGTAGCACTGAAGCTTTCTTT
CDR3aa: CASSRRTGWSSTEAFF

len: 15
v_gene: TRBV9
d_gene: .
abundance: .
j_gene: TRBJ1-4
CDR3nt: TGTGCCAGCAGCGTAGGTGAGGGAAACGGGGAAAAACTGTTTTTT
CDR3aa: CASSVGEGNGEKLFF

len: 15
v_gene: TRBV5-1
d_gene: TRBD2
abundance: many
j_gene: TRBJ2-7
CDR3nt: TGCGCCAGCAGCGGCGGGACTAGCGGGGGATACGAGCAGTACTTC
CDR3aa: CASSGGTSGGYEQYF

len: 13
v_gene: TRBV7-2
d_gene: .
abundance: few
j_gene: TRBJ2-4
CDR3nt: TGTGCCAGCAGCTCGGGGGTGAAAAACATTCAGTACTTC
CDR3aa: CASSSGVKNIQYF

len: 15
v_gene: TRBV25-1
d_gene: TRBD2
abundance: .
j_gene: TRBJ2-2
CDR3nt: TGTGCCAGCAGTGATCCAGGACTAGCAGCCGGGGAGCTGTTTTTT
CDR3aa: CASSDPGLAAGELFF

len: 16
v_gene: TRBV25-1
d_gene: .
abundance: .
j_gene: TRBJ2-3
CDR3nt: TGTGCCAGCGGACGGGGGGCCTCTACACGCACAGATACGCAGTATTTT
CDR3aa: CASGRGASTRTDTQYF

len: 15
v_gene: TRBV12-3/TRBV12-4
d_gene: TRBD1
abundance: .
j_gene: TRBJ1-2
CDR3nt: TGTGCCAGCAGTTTCCGGACAGGGGGCCGGGATGGCTACACCTTC
CDR3aa: CASSFRTGGRDGYTF

len: 17
v_gene: TRBV12-3/TRBV12-4
d_gene: .
abundance: .
j_gene: TRBJ2-4
CDR3nt: TGTGCCAGCAGTTTAGCGGGGGCAGGGCGGGCCAAAAACATTCAGTACTTC
CDR3aa: CASSLAGAGRAKNIQYF

len: 16
v_gene: TRBV28
d_gene: .
abundance: few
j_gene: TRBJ1-2
CDR3nt: TGTGCCAGCAGGCCTCTCGGCGGAGTACTTAACTATGGCTACACCTTC
CDR3aa: CASRPLGGVLNYGYTF